This TCR beta chain was captured in a study of T cell responses to AZD1222 COVID-19 vaccine. Notes on the study in general: The study found Spike-specific TCR breadth and depth rose after two AZD1222 doses. Donors were mostly white British, more females; clonal diversity possibly underestimated. Of the AZD1222 recipients, only 5 or 6 were seropositive at baseline.

The method was immunoSEQ multiplex PCR; TCRdb's version includes in-frame clones alone and lacks a portion of them. The table has about 40,000 clones, 88% seen once; the top ten hold 26%. The germline gives CDR1 MNHNY, CDR2 SVGAGI (reference sequence). The CDR3 is 14 residues long. V gave up 2 bases and J gave up 5 bases; unmatched junction bases: 4. Of note for this clone: Its antigen is undetermined.

The clonotype comes from an adult who received the MenACWY meningococcal vaccine as a control. The V gene is TRBV6-6, the J gene TRBJ2-3; 7 bases are a match to TRBD2. Sample: peripheral blood, taken 28 days after the second dose of the MenACWY control vaccine. CDR3 sequence: CASSYGRELDTQYF. CDR3 nucleotide sequence: TGTGCCAGCAGTTACGGGCGGGAGCTAGATACGCAGTATTTT.